A selection of T cell receptor beta chains follows, all from one sample in a study of T-cell memory formation after mild COVID-19. Using its own MiXCR run on the 5' RACE reads, TCRdb lists one record per CDR3 protein. The table shows about 560,000 distinct CDR3 sequences, with roughly 17% occurring only once. Sequenced input: PBMCs or a T cell subset sorted from them (not recorded which). The receptors come from an adult woman who had mild COVID-19 (a few samples of this study predate the infection). Cell type and time point are not known. The CDR3 runs from the conserved cysteine through the conserved F or W. The order of the fields is V gene, J gene, D gene, clone size, CDR3 DNA, CDR3 protein. D genes are given only for firm matches. A row's size may be missing; if present it is once, few, many or a size class.

v_gene: TRBV18
j_gene: TRBJ1-1
d_gene: -
abundance: -
CDR3nt: TGTGCCAGCTCACTCCTAGAAGGGGGGCGAGGGACTGAAGCTTTCTTT
CDR3aa: CASSLLEGGRGTEAFF

v_gene: TRBV20-1
j_gene: TRBJ2-5
d_gene: TRBD1
abundance: few
CDR3nt: TGCAGTGCTAACGACAGGGTTAGGGAGACCCAGTACTTC
CDR3aa: CSANDRVRETQYF

v_gene: TRBV9
j_gene: TRBJ2-1
d_gene: -
abundance: few
CDR3nt: TGTGCCAGCAGCCAAGAAGGGACTTCAGAGAGACATGAGCAGTTCTTC
CDR3aa: CASSQEGTSERHEQFF

v_gene: TRBV18
j_gene: TRBJ2-1
d_gene: -
abundance: -
CDR3nt: TGTGCCAGCTCACCAAGTTCCGGGGGACACGGGTTCTTC
CDR3aa: CASSPSSGGHGFF

v_gene: TRBV14
j_gene: TRBJ2-1
d_gene: TRBD2
abundance: -
CDR3nt: TGTGCCAGCAGCCAATTTCGGACTAGTGATGAGCAGTTCTTC
CDR3aa: CASSQFRTSDEQFF

v_gene: TRBV12-3/TRBV12-4
j_gene: TRBJ1-2
d_gene: -
abundance: -
CDR3nt: TGTGCCAGCGGAGGGGGGGGTTACTATGGCTACACCTTC
CDR3aa: CASGGGGYYGYTF

v_gene: TRBV3-1
j_gene: TRBJ2-3
d_gene: -
abundance: few
CDR3nt: TGTGCCAGCAGCCAAGGGAGACTACACACAGATACGCAGTATTTT
CDR3aa: CASSQGRLHTDTQYF

v_gene: TRBV4-2
j_gene: TRBJ2-3
d_gene: -
abundance: -
CDR3nt: TGTGCCAGCAGCCATCTCGGACTGACAGATACGCAGTATTTT
CDR3aa: CASSHLGLTDTQYF

v_gene: TRBV20-1
j_gene: TRBJ2-7
d_gene: -
abundance: few
CDR3nt: TGCAGTGCTAGTACAGGGCGCGTGGGGCCCTACGAGCAGTACTTC
CDR3aa: CSASTGRVGPYEQYF

v_gene: TRBV7-2
j_gene: TRBJ1-2
d_gene: -
abundance: -
CDR3nt: TGTGCCAGCAGCTTCGGGGTCCTGGAGGGCTACACCTTC
CDR3aa: CASSFGVLEGYTF

v_gene: TRBV7-2
j_gene: TRBJ1-6
d_gene: -
abundance: many
CDR3nt: TGTGCCAGCAGCACCCGGACACAGACCTATTCACCCCTCCACTTT
CDR3aa: CASSTRTQTYSPLHF

v_gene: TRBV6-6
j_gene: TRBJ1-5
d_gene: TRBD1
abundance: -
CDR3nt: TGTGCCAGCAGTTACCGGACAGGGGGGAATCAGCCCCAGCATTTT
CDR3aa: CASSYRTGGNQPQHF

v_gene: TRBV5-1
j_gene: TRBJ2-3
d_gene: -
abundance: many
CDR3nt: TGCGCCAGCAGCCCACTAGGGACTAGCACAGATACGCAGTATTTT
CDR3aa: CASSPLGTSTDTQYF

v_gene: TRBV12-3/TRBV12-4
j_gene: TRBJ1-6
d_gene: TRBD1
abundance: few
CDR3nt: TGTGCCAGCAGTTCGACCCAGGGGGGTAGGTCACCCCTCCACTTT
CDR3aa: CASSSTQGGRSPLHF

v_gene: TRBV7-9
j_gene: TRBJ1-4
d_gene: -
abundance: few
CDR3nt: TGTGCCAGCAGCTTAGGGACAACTTCCAATGAAAAACTGTTTTTT
CDR3aa: CASSLGTTSNEKLFF

v_gene: TRBV2
j_gene: TRBJ2-5
d_gene: -
abundance: many
CDR3nt: TGTGCCAGCAGTGAATTGGAGACCCAGTACTTC
CDR3aa: CASSELETQYF

v_gene: TRBV4-1
j_gene: TRBJ1-2
d_gene: -
abundance: few
CDR3nt: TGCGCCAGCAGCCAGATGAACTATGGCTACACCTTC
CDR3aa: CASSQMNYGYTF

v_gene: TRBV4-1
j_gene: TRBJ2-1
d_gene: TRBD2
abundance: -
CDR3nt: TGCGCCAGCAGCGAGCAACGGACTAGCGGGAGGGCCTCCTACAATGAGCAGTTCTTC
CDR3aa: CASSEQRTSGRASYNEQFF

v_gene: TRBV6-6
j_gene: TRBJ2-5
d_gene: -
abundance: -
CDR3nt: TGTGCCAGCAGTACCGGGATTCGGACAGCACAAGAGACCCAGTACTTC
CDR3aa: CASSTGIRTAQETQYF

v_gene: TRBV28
j_gene: TRBJ2-1
d_gene: TRBD2
abundance: -
CDR3nt: TGTGCCAGCAGTGCCCTAGCGGGAGGGCATTTAGGATCCTACAATGAGCAGTTCTTC
CDR3aa: CASSALAGGHLGSYNEQFF

v_gene: TRBV12-3/TRBV12-4
j_gene: TRBJ2-1
d_gene: TRBD2
abundance: -
CDR3nt: TGTGCCAGCAGGAGGACGAGCGGGAGTCGCCCCAATGAGCAGTTCTTC
CDR3aa: CASRRTSGSRPNEQFF

v_gene: TRBV7-6
j_gene: TRBJ1-1
d_gene: -
abundance: -
CDR3nt: TGTGCCAGCAGCTTAATTGTGGGACAAACAAGGGAGGGAAACACTGAAGCTTTCTTT
CDR3aa: CASSLIVGQTREGNTEAFF

v_gene: TRBV30
j_gene: TRBJ2-5
d_gene: TRBD1
abundance: few
CDR3nt: TGTGCCTGGAGTGAGGACAGGGTAGAGACCCAGTACTTC
CDR3aa: CAWSEDRVETQYF

v_gene: TRBV10-3
j_gene: TRBJ2-7
d_gene: -
abundance: few
CDR3nt: TGTGCCATCATGCGGGCCCTATTGGACGAGCAGTACTTC
CDR3aa: CAIMRALLDEQYF

v_gene: TRBV30
j_gene: TRBJ1-5
d_gene: -
abundance: -
CDR3nt: TGTGCCTTAGGCAGGATCAATCAGCCCCAGCATTTT
CDR3aa: CALGRINQPQHF

v_gene: TRBV24-1
j_gene: TRBJ2-2
d_gene: -
abundance: many
CDR3nt: TGTGCCACCAGTGATTCTCAAGCCAGTCAGGTCACCGGGGAGCTGTTTTTT
CDR3aa: CATSDSQASQVTGELFF

v_gene: TRBV12-3/TRBV12-4
j_gene: TRBJ2-6
d_gene: -
abundance: few
CDR3nt: TGTGCCAGCAGTTCCCTTGTAACGCGGAGCTCTGGGGCCAACGTCCTGACTTTC
CDR3aa: CASSSLVTRSSGANVLTF

v_gene: TRBV10-3
j_gene: TRBJ2-2
d_gene: TRBD2
abundance: -
CDR3nt: TGTGCCATCAGTGAGCCGGGACTAGCGGGGGGGCGATACACCGGGGAGCTGTTTTTT
CDR3aa: CAISEPGLAGGRYTGELFF

v_gene: TRBV27
j_gene: TRBJ2-1
d_gene: TRBD1
abundance: -
CDR3nt: TGTGCCAGCAGTTTAGTCGGACAGGGGTTATACAATGAGCAGTTCTTC
CDR3aa: CASSLVGQGLYNEQFF

v_gene: TRBV6-5
j_gene: TRBJ1-1
d_gene: TRBD1
abundance: few
CDR3nt: TGTGCCAGCAGTCCAATAAGGACAGGGAAAGCTTTCTTT
CDR3aa: CASSPIRTGKAFF

v_gene: TRBV11-2
j_gene: TRBJ2-5
d_gene: -
abundance: few
CDR3nt: TGTGCCAGCAGCGACAGTCCCCAAGAGACCCAGTACTTC
CDR3aa: CASSDSPQETQYF

v_gene: TRBV2
j_gene: TRBJ2-3
d_gene: -
abundance: many
CDR3nt: TGTGCCATGAAAATGGGGGATTATAGCACAGATACGCAGTATTTT
CDR3aa: CAMKMGDYSTDTQYF

v_gene: TRBV7-9
j_gene: TRBJ2-1
d_gene: -
abundance: -
CDR3nt: TGTGCCAGCAGCATCACAGTGTCTGAGCAGTTCTTC
CDR3aa: CASSITVSEQFF

v_gene: TRBV18
j_gene: TRBJ2-7
d_gene: TRBD1
abundance: few
CDR3nt: TGTGCCAGCTCACGGGACAGGGTCTACGAGCAGTACTTC
CDR3aa: CASSRDRVYEQYF

v_gene: TRBV6-6
j_gene: TRBJ2-6
d_gene: -
abundance: -
CDR3nt: TGTGCCAGCGCCCCCAGGGCGGCAGGGGCCAACGTCCTGACTTTC
CDR3aa: CASAPRAAGANVLTF

v_gene: TRBV2
j_gene: TRBJ1-1
d_gene: TRBD1
abundance: -
CDR3nt: TGTGCCAGTAGGGACAGCGAGAACACTGAAGCTTTCTTT
CDR3aa: CASRDSENTEAFF

v_gene: TRBV28
j_gene: TRBJ2-5
d_gene: -
abundance: few
CDR3nt: TGTGCCAGCAGTTTAGATCCAGGGCTGGTGAAGACCCAGTACTTC
CDR3aa: CASSLDPGLVKTQYF

v_gene: TRBV20-1
j_gene: TRBJ1-2
d_gene: -
abundance: -
CDR3nt: TGCAGTGCTAGAGATCTGGCTGGCTACACCTTC
CDR3aa: CSARDLAGYTF

v_gene: TRBV10-3
j_gene: TRBJ2-5
d_gene: -
abundance: -
CDR3nt: TGTGCCATCAGTGAACGGAACCAAGAGACCCAGTACTTC
CDR3aa: CAISERNQETQYF

v_gene: TRBV6-5
j_gene: TRBJ2-1
d_gene: -
abundance: few
CDR3nt: TGTGCCAGCACACAGGGCGGAGAGCAGTTCTTC
CDR3aa: CASTQGGEQFF

v_gene: TRBV19
j_gene: TRBJ2-1
d_gene: TRBD2
abundance: -
CDR3nt: TGTGCCAGTGCGACTAGCGGGGGGGGGTACAATGAGCAGTTCTTC
CDR3aa: CASATSGGGYNEQFF

v_gene: TRBV19
j_gene: TRBJ2-5
d_gene: -
abundance: few
CDR3nt: TGTGCCAGTAGTCCTAGACACTATGGTTATCAAGAGACCCAGTACTTC
CDR3aa: CASSPRHYGYQETQYF

v_gene: TRBV4-1
j_gene: TRBJ2-3
d_gene: -
abundance: few
CDR3nt: TGCGCCAGCAGCCAAGGGGACCACCCCCTTAGCACAGATACGCAGTATTTT
CDR3aa: CASSQGDHPLSTDTQYF

v_gene: TRBV20-1
j_gene: TRBJ2-3
d_gene: -
abundance: -
CDR3nt: TGCAGTGCTACCCTGGGCCCAGATACGCAGTATTTT
CDR3aa: CSATLGPDTQYF

v_gene: TRBV20-1
j_gene: TRBJ2-5
d_gene: TRBD1
abundance: few
CDR3nt: TGCAGTGCTAGAGATAGGGACAGGGGGCGATGGGAGACCCAGTACTTC
CDR3aa: CSARDRDRGRWETQYF

v_gene: TRBV7-9
j_gene: TRBJ2-1
d_gene: TRBD1
abundance: few
CDR3nt: TGTGCCAGCAGCCAAGGGACAGGGGACTACAATGAGCAGTTCTTC
CDR3aa: CASSQGTGDYNEQFF

v_gene: TRBV7-9
j_gene: TRBJ2-7
d_gene: -
abundance: few
CDR3nt: TGTGCCAGCACCCTTTCGGGTTACGAGCAGTACTTC
CDR3aa: CASTLSGYEQYF

v_gene: TRBV14
j_gene: TRBJ2-3
d_gene: TRBD2
abundance: few
CDR3nt: TGTGCCAGCAGCCAAGATCCAGCGGGAGTGGCAGATACGCAGTATTTT
CDR3aa: CASSQDPAGVADTQYF

v_gene: TRBV6-2/TRBV6-3
j_gene: TRBJ2-5
d_gene: -
abundance: once
CDR3nt: TGTGCCAGCAGTTACTCGACGATGGCCTCGGGACTCCCTGGGGAGACCCAGTACTTC
CDR3aa: CASSYSTMASGLPGETQYF

v_gene: TRBV3-1
j_gene: TRBJ2-7
d_gene: TRBD1
abundance: -
CDR3nt: TGTGCCAGCAGCACACCGGGACAGGGGGCCCACGAGCAGTACTTC
CDR3aa: CASSTPGQGAHEQYF